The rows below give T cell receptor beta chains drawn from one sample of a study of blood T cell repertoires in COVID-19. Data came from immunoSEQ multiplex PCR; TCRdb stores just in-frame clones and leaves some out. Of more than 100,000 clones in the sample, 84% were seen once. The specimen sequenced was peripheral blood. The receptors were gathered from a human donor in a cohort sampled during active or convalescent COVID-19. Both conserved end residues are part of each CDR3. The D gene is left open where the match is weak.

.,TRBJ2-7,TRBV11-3,TGTGCCAGCAGCCCCCGGGGGTCCCCCAACTACGAGCAGTACTTC,CASSPRGSPNYEQYF
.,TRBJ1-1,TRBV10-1,TGCGCCAGCAGTGATGCGGTACCGGGAAAGAACACTGAAGCTTTCTTT,CASSDAVPGKNTEAFF
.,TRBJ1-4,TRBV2,TGTGCCAGCAGTGACAGGGAGGCAAGGGAAAAACTGTTTTTT,CASSDREAREKLFF
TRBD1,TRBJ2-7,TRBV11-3,TGTGCCAGCAGCCAGGGACAGGGCTACGAGCAGTACTTC,CASSQGQGYEQYF
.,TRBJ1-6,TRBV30,TGTGCCTGGAGGGGAGCAGCCAATTCACCCCTCCACTTT,CAWRGAANSPLHF
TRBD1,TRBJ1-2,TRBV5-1,TGCGCCAGCGGAGAACAGGGGAATGGCTACACCTTC,CASGEQGNGYTF
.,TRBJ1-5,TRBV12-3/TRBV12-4,TGTGCCAGCAGTTTGGCAGTCACTCAGCCCCAGCATTTT,CASSLAVTQPQHF
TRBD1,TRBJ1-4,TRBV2,TGTGCCAGCAGTGAAAACAGGGGGAGTGAAAAACTGTTTTTT,CASSENRGSEKLFF
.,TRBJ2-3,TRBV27,TGTGCCAGCAGTTCCAACACCCAGGGAGATACGCAGTATTTT,CASSSNTQGDTQYF
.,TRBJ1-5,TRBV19,TGTGCCAGTAGTCTTCCCCCCCAGGGCCACCTCCAAAATAGCAATCAGCCCCAGCATTTT,CASSLPPQGHLQNSNQPQHF
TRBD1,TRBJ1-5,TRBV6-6,TGTGCCAGCAGTCCACAGGGGACGGGCGGCAATCAGCCCCAGCATTTT,CASSPQGTGGNQPQHF
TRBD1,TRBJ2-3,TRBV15,TGTGCCACCAGCAGGGGCAGGGGGTTGACAGATACGCAGTATTTT,CATSRGRGLTDTQYF
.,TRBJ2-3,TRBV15,TGTGCCACCAGGAGTCGGGGCACAGATACGCAGTATTTT,CATRSRGTDTQYF
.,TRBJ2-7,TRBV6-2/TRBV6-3,TGTGCCAGCAGTGTGACACGGACCTACGAGCAGTACTTC,CASSVTRTYEQYF
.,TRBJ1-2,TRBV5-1,TGCGCCAGCAGCTTGGGTCAGGGTGGCTACACCTTC,CASSLGQGGYTF